The present T cell receptor beta chain was sequenced within a study of blood T cell repertoires in COVID-19 (dated by TCRdb to between 2020 and 2021). Turning to the overall study: The collaborator samples originated in the United States, Italy and Spain and spanned the acute and convalescent phases of COVID-19. The prospective study material was composed of cDNA or gDNA derived from T cells, B-cell-depleted T cells, or PBMCs. Deeply sampled blood TCRbeta repertoires from subjects exposed to, actively infected with, or recovered from COVID-19 were included in the dataset. Where available, HLA class I and class II types were obtained from metadata supplied by the sample provider rather than from assay-based typing. The repertoires were made available in a free public database intended to serve as a resource for research on the immune response to SARS-CoV-2. The samples were drawn from the first 160 participants of the ongoing ImmuneRACE study and from more than 1,000 subjects provided by 6 global collaborators. Nearly every sample came with metadata listing a de-identified subject ID, COVID-19 status, age in years and sex.

The cysteine opens and the phenylalanine closes a CDR3 of 13 amino acids. CDR3 DNA is the only sequence kept; it has 39 bases, read in frame from the first base. Taken from the germline V gene, the CDR1 and CDR2 loops are MNHEY and SVGAGI. V has 5 bases trimmed and J has 10 bases trimmed; junction bases matching no gene number 6. TCRbeta CDR3 regions were amplified from genomic DNA using the immunoSEQ Assay, a bias-controlled multiplex PCR. As for the authors' bioinformatics: The number of nucleated cells in each sample was estimated by amplification of reference gene primers within the assay. To quantify the absolute abundance of each unique TCRbeta CDR3 rearrangement, sequence reads were collapsed and filtered. For each sample, productive Simpson clonality was calculated as the square root of Simpson's diversity index over productive rearrangements. Sourced from immuneACCESS, this table was stored by TCRdb with only in-frame sequences that have V and J called. A share of the clones is absent; for the studies checked, an unresolved V gene accounts for under half, and the remainder has no known explanation. Clonal size and the V and J genes are those of that table, whereas D and trimming came from the DNA. The sample records roughly 52,000 clones, around 90% of which are singletons. The ten top clones hold 3.5% to 4% of the sample.

Only one count was recorded for this clone. What this receptor recognizes is not known. No much larger clone is present one base from it, and per-base qualities are unavailable. In Seattle, one collaborating source enrolled patients while the infection was active and tracked those patients longitudinally over the course of disease. Each collaborating institution followed its own protocols to collect whole blood in K2EDTA tubes. For TCRbeta analysis, collaborators shipped samples as frozen whole blood, isolated PBMCs, or DNA extracted from either of those sample types. Broader findings and caveats from the paper: Clinical and demographic metadata were provided uncurated, with the amount varying by source and participant.

The material sequenced was peripheral blood. The V gene is TRBV6-5 and the J gene is TRBJ2-1; TRBD1 matches 9 bases in the middle. The sequence was collected from a man between 40 and 49 years old with COVID-19, enrolled during active disease. The DNA is TGTGCCAGCAGTCAACAGGGGGCTAACGAGCAGTTCTTC. The encoded protein is CASSQQGANEQFF.